The 10 T cell receptor beta chains listed next were all sequenced from one sample in a study of shared clonotypes between healthy human individuals. Clones were read by immunoSEQ multiplex PCR, and TCRdb kept only the in-frame ones, dropping some. Of approximately 2,200,000 clones in the sample, about 93% were seen once. Naive-designated CD8 cells lacked CD45RO, were positively enriched for CCR7, and omitted terminally differentiated effector memory CD45RA+ cells. Sequencing input: naive CD8+ T cells from PBMCs. The receptors derive from a man aged 18 to 30 in good health. Some clones in this sample may be carry-over from other donors' samples.

The chain couples TRBV7-3 to TRBJ2-1, with D perhaps matching TRBD2 (5 bases). Trimming took off 5 bases at V and 7 bases at J, with 9 bases between the two ends. Germline V CDR1 and CDR2: SGHTA, FQGTGA. The length of the CDR3 is 12 residues. Written as DNA, the CDR3 is TGTGCCAGCAGCACGGGGAAGAATGAGCAGTTCTTC. Translated: CASSTGKNEQFF. The complete variable domain, with remaining parts taken from reference TRBV7-3 and TRBJ2-1, reads GAGVSQTPSNKVTEKGKYVELRCDPISGHTALYWYRQSLGQGPEFLIYFQGTGAADDSGLPNDRFFAVRPEGSVSTLKIQRTERGDSAVYLCASSTGKNEQFFGPGTRLTVL.

The genes are TRBV27 and TRBJ2-3; 12 nucleotides agree with TRBD2. J lost 6 bases, V lost 6 bases, and 10 bases had no gene match. Germline V gives CDR1 MNHEY, CDR2 SMNVEV (reference sequence). The CDR3 runs to 16 residues. CDR3 sequence reads: CASRAASGRAFDTQYF. The CDR3 DNA follows: TGTGCCAGCAGGGCCGCTAGCGGGAGGGCCTTCGATACGCAGTATTTT.

The V call is TRBV6-5, the J call TRBJ2-1; 8 bases match TRBD1. After removal of 6 bases from V and 3 bases from J, the junction contained 1 base not matched to a gene. Germline-derived CDR1 and CDR2 are MNHEY and SVGAGI. CDR3 size: 13 residues. The DNA for the CDR3 is TGTGCCAGCAGCGACAGGGGCTACAATGAGCAGTTCTTC. This sequence encodes CASSDRGYNEQFF.

This clone showed up just once. The chain is built from TRBV27 and TRBJ2-2; TRBD1 or TRBD2 may be the D gene (5 bases each). This CDR3 has 17 amino acids. Per germline, CDR1 MNHEY and CDR2 SMNVEV (reference sequence). Trimming cost V 5 bases and J 4 bases, with 20 bases left between them. The CDR3 bases are TGTGCCAGCAGTGTTAGGCCCGGGGCCGACTCCACCGGGGAGCTGTTTTTT. Its protein product is CASSVRPGADSTGELFF.

The chain links TRBV7-9 to TRBJ2-3, with a weak D call TRBD1 (5 bases). This CDR3 has 16 residues. Germline V gene data show CDR1 as SEHNR and CDR2 as FQNEAQ (reference sequence). Trimming left V 8 bases short and J 0 bases short, with 18 bases between. This CDR3 is CASGVIGEDSTDTQYF. Written as DNA, the CDR3 is TGTGCCAGCGGAGTGATAGGGGAAGATAGCACAGATACGCAGTATTTT.

A remark on this clone: Additional DNA sequences in this sample encode the identical CDR3. V is TRBV27 and J is TRBJ2-7; D gene uncertain. CDR3 length equals 13 residues. V was trimmed by 4 bases and J by 4 bases, leaving 11 bases between them. Germline loops: CDR1 MNHEY, CDR2 SMNVEV (reference sequence). In DNA, the CDR3 is TGTGCCAGCAGTTCTCGACCGATTTACGAGCAGTACTTC. Its translation: CASSSRPIYEQYF.

The chain recombines TRBV19 with TRBJ1-5; the match to TRBD1 covers 7 bases. CDR1 and CDR2 from the germline V gene are LNHDA and SQIVND (reference sequence). The CDR3 extends over 15 amino acids. Trimming removed 3 bases from V and 4 bases from J; junction bases left unmatched: 6. CDR3 nucleotide sequence: TGTGCCAGTAGTATTTTAGCAGGGGGAAATCAGCCCCAGCATTTT. Amino acid sequence: CASSILAGGNQPQHF.

The V and J genes are TRBV28 and TRBJ1-1; D gene uncertain. V was cut by 3 bases and J by 3 bases, with 8 bases left in between. Germline CDR1 MDHEN, CDR2 SYDVKM. This CDR3 is 13 amino acids long. CDR3 region: CASSFSPYTEAFF. DNA for the CDR3: TGTGCCAGCAGTTTTAGTCCTTACACTGAAGCTTTCTTT.

The V call is TRBV27, the J call TRBJ2-7; 7 bases match TRBD1. The germline gives CDR1 MNHEY, CDR2 SMNVEV (reference sequence). The CDR3 spans 15 residues. Germline trimming cut 2 bases from V and 4 bases from J; bases unmatched to any gene: 8. CDR3 residues: CASSLSSRGWYEQYF. CDR3 DNA sequence: TGTGCCAGCAGTTTAAGTTCCAGGGGGTGGTACGAGCAGTACTTC.

The chain uses TRBV27 and TRBJ2-3; 11 nucleotides align to TRBD2. V was clipped by 5 bases and J by 0 bases; unmatched bases: 13. The length of the CDR3 is 19 residues. CDR1 is MNHEY and CDR2 is SMNVEV in the germline V gene (reference sequence). Here the CDR3 reads CASSRLAGLSLTSTDTQYF. As DNA, the CDR3 is TGTGCCAGCAGTCGACTAGCGGGACTCTCCTTAACTAGCACAGATACGCAGTATTTT.